This passage covers 5 T cell receptor beta chains from one sample sequenced in a study of T cell changes during pregnancy in multiple sclerosis. The protocol was immunoSEQ multiplex PCR, while the TCRdb copy is restricted to in-frame clones and leaves out a portion. This table holds around 38,000 clones, more than 85% found once. The starting material was CD8+ T cells from peripheral blood mononuclear cells, obtained in the third trimester of pregnancy. The receptors come from a female donor with multiple sclerosis, enrolled in a pregnancy study.

The chain recombines TRBV19 with TRBJ2-7; 11 positions agree with TRBD2. The CDR3 length is 15 residues. Germline V gene lookup returns CDR1 LNHDA and CDR2 SQIVND (reference sequence). V lost 5 bases, J lost 2 bases, and 5 bases stayed unmatched. The chain's CDR3 is CASSFGTSGTYEQYF. The CDR3 DNA reads TGTGCCAGTAGTTTCGGGACTAGCGGAACCTACGAGCAGTACTTC.

J is TRBJ2-1 and V is TRBV18, with 10 bases identical to TRBD2. Germline CDR1 reads KGHSH; CDR2 reads LQKENI. The ends lost 3 bases at V and 3 bases at J; junction bases unmatched: 20. The CDR3 runs 21 residues. The CDR3 loop reads CASSPDLRTSGLALIYNEQFF. The CDR3 coding sequence is TGTGCCAGCTCACCCGACCTAAGGACTAGCGGACTAGCTCTGATCTACAATGAGCAGTTCTTC.

The V call is TRBV6-1, the J call TRBJ2-5, with 8 bases matching TRBD1. With V trimmed by 5 bases and J by 4 bases, 3 bases remained unmatched. There are 13 residues in the CDR3. Germline CDR1 reads MNHNS; CDR2 reads SASEGT. The CDR3 nucleotides are TGTGCCAGCAGTACCCAGGGGGCAGAGACCCAGTACTTC. It codes for CASSTQGAETQYF.

The chain couples TRBV27 to TRBJ2-2; weak D call: TRBD2 (5 bases). V was shortened by 0 bases and J by 4 bases, with 6 bases between the two germline ends. The CDR3 is 14 amino acids. The germline V gene has CDR1 MNHEY and CDR2 SMNVEV (reference sequence). In nucleotides, the CDR3 is TGTGCCAGCAGTTTATCGCGGGCCACCGGGGAGCTGTTTTTT. Amino acids: CASSLSRATGELFF.

This clone was seen just once. The CDR3 region has the DNA TGTGCCAGCAACACACCGGGACTAGCGATCGAGCAGTACTTC. Translated: CASNTPGLAIEQYF. The chain has TRBV28 and TRBJ2-7; 10 bases are shared with TRBD2. Unmatched junction bases numbered 9, after V lost 7 bases and J lost 6 bases. Germline CDR1 MDHEN, CDR2 SYDVKM. There are 14 residues in the CDR3.